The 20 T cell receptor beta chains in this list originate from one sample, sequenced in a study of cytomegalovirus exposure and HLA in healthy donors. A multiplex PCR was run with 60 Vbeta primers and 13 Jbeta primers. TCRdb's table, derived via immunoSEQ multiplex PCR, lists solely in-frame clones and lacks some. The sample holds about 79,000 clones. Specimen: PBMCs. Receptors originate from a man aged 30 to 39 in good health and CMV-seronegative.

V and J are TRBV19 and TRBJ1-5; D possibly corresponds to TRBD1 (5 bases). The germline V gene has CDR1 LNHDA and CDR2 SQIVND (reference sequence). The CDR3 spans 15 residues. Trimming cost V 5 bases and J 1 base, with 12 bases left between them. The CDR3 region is CASSPRGESNQPQHF. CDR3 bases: TGTGCCAGTAGTCCCCGGGGGGAAAGCAATCAGCCCCAGCATTTT.

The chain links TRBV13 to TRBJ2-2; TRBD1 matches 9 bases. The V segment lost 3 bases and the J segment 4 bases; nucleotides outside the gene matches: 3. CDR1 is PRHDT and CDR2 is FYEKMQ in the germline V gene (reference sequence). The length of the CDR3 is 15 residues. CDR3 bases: TGTGCCAGCAGCTTCAACAGGGGGCTCACCGGGGAGCTGTTTTTT. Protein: CASSFNRGLTGELFF.

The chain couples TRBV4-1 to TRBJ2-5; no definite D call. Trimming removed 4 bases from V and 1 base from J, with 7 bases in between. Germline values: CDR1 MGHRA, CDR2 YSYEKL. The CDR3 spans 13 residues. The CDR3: CASSPLLQETQYF. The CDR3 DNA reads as TGCGCCAGCAGCCCACTACTCCAAGAGACCCAGTACTTC.

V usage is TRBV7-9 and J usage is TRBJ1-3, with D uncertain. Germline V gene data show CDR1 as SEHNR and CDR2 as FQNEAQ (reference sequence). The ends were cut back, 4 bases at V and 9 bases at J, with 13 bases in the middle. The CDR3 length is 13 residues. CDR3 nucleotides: TGTGCCAGCAGCTCCATCGCTGGAGCCACCATATATTTT. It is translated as CASSSIAGATIYF.

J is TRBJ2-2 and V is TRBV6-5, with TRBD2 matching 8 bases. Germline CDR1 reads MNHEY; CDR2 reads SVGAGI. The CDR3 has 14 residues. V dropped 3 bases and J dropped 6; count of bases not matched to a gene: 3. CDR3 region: CASSYVGGAGELFF. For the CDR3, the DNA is TGTGCCAGCAGTTATGTCGGGGGGGCCGGGGAGCTGTTTTTT.

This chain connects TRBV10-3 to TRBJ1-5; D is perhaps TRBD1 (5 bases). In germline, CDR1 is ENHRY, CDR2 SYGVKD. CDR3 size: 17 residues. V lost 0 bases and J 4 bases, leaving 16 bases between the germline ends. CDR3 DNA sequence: TGTGCCATCAGTGAGTCAGGGGTAGCACCCCTAAATCAGCCCCAGCATTTT. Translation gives CAISESGVAPLNQPQHF.

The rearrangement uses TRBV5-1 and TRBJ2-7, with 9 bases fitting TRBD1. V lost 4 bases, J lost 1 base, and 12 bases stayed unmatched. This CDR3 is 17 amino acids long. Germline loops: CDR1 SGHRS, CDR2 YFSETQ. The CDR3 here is CASSDNPGQGYSYEQYF. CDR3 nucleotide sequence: TGCGCCAGCAGCGACAATCCGGGACAGGGATATTCCTACGAGCAGTACTTC.

The DNA of the CDR3 is TGTGCCAGCAGCTTAGCGAGGTTCGCGGAGCAGTTCTTC. It specifies CASSLARFAEQFF. V gene TRBV7-6 combines with J gene TRBJ2-1, with D unclear. V was pared by 0 bases and J by 10 bases, with 10 bases between. Germline V gene lookup returns CDR1 SGHVS and CDR2 FNYEAQ. The CDR3 consists of 13 residues.

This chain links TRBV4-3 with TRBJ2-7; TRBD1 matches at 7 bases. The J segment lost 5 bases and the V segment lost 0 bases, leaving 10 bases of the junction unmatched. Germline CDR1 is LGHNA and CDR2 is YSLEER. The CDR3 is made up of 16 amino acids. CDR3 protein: CASSQDQGTAPHEQYF. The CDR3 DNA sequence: TGCGCCAGCAGCCAAGATCAGGGGACAGCCCCCCACGAGCAGTACTTC.

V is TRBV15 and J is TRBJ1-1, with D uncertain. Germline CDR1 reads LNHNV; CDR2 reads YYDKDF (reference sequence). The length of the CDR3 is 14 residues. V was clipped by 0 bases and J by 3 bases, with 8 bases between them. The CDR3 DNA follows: TGTGCCACCAGCAGAGATTTAATGTACACTGAAGCTTTCTTT. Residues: CATSRDLMYTEAFF. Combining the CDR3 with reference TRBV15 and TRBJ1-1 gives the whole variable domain DAMVIQNPRYQVTQFGKPVTLSCSQTLNHNVMYWYQQKSSQAPKLLFHYYDKDFNNEADTPDNFQSRRPNTSFCFLDIRSPGLGDTAMYLCATSRDLMYTEAFFGQGTRLTVV.

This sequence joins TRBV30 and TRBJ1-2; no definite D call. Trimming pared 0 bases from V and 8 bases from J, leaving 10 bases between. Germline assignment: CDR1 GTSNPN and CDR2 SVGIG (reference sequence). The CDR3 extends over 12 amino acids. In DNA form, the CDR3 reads TGTGCCTGGAGTGTAAGAAACGGGGGCTACACCTTC. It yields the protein CAWSVRNGGYTF.

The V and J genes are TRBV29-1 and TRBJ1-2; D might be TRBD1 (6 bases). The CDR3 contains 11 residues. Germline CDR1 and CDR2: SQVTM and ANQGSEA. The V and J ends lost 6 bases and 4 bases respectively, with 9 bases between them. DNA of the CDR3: TGCAGCGTCAAGGACAGCTATGGCTACACCTTC. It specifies CSVKDSYGYTF. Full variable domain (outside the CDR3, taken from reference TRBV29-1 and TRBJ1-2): SAVISQKPSRDICQRGTSLTIQCQVDSQVTMMFWYRQQPGQSLTLIATANQGSEATYESGFVIDKFPISRPNLTFSTLTVSNMSPEDSSIYLCSVKDSYGYTFGSGTRLTVV.

In DNA form, the CDR3 reads TGCGCCAGCAGCTTGGCCCGGACTAGCGGAAAAGAGACCCAGTACTTC. It encodes CASSLARTSGKETQYF. The rearrangement uses TRBV5-1 and TRBJ2-5; 10 nucleotides line up with TRBD2. Germline-derived CDR1 and CDR2 are SGHRS and YFSETQ. Unmatched junction bases numbered 5, after V lost 0 bases and J lost 3 bases. This CDR3 has 16 amino acids.

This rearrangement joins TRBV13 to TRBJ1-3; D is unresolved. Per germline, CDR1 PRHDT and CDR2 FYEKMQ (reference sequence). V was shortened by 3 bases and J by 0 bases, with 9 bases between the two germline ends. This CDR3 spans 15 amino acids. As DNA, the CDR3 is TGTGCCAGCAGCTTGGAACAGAGCTCTGGAAACACCATATATTTT. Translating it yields CASSLEQSSGNTIYF.

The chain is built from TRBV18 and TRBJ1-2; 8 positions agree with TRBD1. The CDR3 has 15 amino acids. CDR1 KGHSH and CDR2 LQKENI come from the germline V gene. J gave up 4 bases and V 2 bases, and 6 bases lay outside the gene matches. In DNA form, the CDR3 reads TGTGCCAGCTCACCAGGCACGGACAGGGCCTATGGCTACACCTTC. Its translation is CASSPGTDRAYGYTF.

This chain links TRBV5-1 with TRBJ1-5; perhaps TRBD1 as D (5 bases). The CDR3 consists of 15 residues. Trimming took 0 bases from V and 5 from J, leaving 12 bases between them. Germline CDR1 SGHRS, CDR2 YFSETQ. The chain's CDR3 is CASSLDGQGYQPQHF. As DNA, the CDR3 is TGCGCCAGCAGCTTGGATGGTCAGGGCTATCAGCCCCAGCATTTT. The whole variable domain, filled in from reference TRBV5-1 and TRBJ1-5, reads KAGVTQTPRYLIKTRGQQVTLSCSPISGHRSVSWYQQTPGQGLQFLFEYFSETQRNKGNFPGRFSGRQFSNSRSEMNVSTLELGDSALYLCASSLDGQGYQPQHFGDGTRLSIL.

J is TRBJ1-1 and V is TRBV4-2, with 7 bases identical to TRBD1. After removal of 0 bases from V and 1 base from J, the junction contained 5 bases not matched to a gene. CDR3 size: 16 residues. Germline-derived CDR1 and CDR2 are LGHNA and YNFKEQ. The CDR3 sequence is CASSQEEGGENTEAFF. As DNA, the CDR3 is TGTGCCAGCAGCCAAGAAGAAGGGGGCGAGAACACTGAAGCTTTCTTT.

In nucleotides, the CDR3 is TGCAGTGGTTCGGAGGACTATGGCTACACCTTC. Protein sequence: CSGSEDYGYTF. The rearrangement links TRBV29-1 to TRBJ1-2; no definite D call. The CDR3 runs 11 residues. Germline V gene lookup returns CDR1 SQVTM and CDR2 ANQGSEA.

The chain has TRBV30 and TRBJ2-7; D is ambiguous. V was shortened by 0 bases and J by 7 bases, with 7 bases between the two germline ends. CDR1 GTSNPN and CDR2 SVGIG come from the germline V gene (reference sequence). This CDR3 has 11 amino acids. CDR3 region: CAWSVAGEQYF. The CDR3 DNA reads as TGTGCCTGGAGTGTCGCCGGGGAGCAGTACTTC.

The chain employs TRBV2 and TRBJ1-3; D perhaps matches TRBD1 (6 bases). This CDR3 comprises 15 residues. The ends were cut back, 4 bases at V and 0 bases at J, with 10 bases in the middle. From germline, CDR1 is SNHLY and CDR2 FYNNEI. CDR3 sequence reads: CASSAGVFSGNTIYF. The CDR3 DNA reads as TGTGCCAGCAGTGCAGGGGTCTTCTCTGGAAACACCATATATTTT.